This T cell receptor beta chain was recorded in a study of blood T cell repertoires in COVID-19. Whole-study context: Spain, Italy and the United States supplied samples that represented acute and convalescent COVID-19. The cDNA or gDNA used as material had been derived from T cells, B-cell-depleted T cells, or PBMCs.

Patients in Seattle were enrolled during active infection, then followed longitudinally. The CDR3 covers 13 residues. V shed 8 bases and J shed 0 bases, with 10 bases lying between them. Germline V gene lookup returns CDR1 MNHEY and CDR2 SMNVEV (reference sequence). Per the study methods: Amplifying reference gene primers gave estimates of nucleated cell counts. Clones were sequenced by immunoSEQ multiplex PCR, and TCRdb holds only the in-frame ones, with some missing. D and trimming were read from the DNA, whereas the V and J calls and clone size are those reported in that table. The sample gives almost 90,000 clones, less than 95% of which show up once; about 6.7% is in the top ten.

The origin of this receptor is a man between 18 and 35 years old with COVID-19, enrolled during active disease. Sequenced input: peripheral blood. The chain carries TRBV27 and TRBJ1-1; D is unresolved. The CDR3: CASPSVMNTEAFF. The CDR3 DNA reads TGTGCCAGCCCCTCGGTTATGAACACTGAAGCTTTCTTT.